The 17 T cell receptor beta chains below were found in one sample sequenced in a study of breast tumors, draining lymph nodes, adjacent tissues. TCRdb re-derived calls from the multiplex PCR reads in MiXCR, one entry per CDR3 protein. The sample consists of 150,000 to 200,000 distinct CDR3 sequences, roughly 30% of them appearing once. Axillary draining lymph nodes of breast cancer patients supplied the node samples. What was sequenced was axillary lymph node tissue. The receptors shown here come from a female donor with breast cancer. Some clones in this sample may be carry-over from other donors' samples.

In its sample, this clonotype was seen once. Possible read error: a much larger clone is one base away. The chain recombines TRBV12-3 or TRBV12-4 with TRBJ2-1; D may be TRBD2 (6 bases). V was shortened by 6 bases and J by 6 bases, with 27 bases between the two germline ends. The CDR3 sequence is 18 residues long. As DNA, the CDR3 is TGTGCCAGCAGCCTACCGGGCCTTTCGGGGGACCTAGGCAATGAGCAGTTCTTC. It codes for CASSLPGLSGDLGNEQFF.

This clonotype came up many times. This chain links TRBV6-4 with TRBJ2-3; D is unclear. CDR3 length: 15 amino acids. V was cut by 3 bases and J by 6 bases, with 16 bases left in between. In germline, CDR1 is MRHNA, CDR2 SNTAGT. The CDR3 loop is CASSEVGLGADTQYF. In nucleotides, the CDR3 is TGTGCCAGCAGTGAAGTTGGCCTCGGAGCGGATACGCAGTATTTT.

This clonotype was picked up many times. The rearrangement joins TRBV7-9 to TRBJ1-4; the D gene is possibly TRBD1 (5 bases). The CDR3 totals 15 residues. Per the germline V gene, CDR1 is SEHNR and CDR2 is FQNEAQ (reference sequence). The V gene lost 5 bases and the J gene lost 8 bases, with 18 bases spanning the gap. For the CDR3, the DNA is TGTGCCAGCAGCATAAGCGAGGGGTTATGGGAAAAACTGTTTTTT. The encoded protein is CASSISEGLWEKLFF.

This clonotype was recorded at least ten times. The CDR3 DNA follows: TGTGCCAGCAGAGAGCCGGGACCCACCTACGAGCAGTACTTC. Protein sequence: CASREPGPTYEQYF. The chain employs TRBV19 and TRBJ2-7; D possibly matches TRBD1 or TRBD2 (5 bases each). This CDR3 has 14 residues. Trimming removed 9 bases from V and 2 bases from J, with 17 bases in between. The germline CDR1 and CDR2 sequences are LNHDA and SQIVND (reference sequence).

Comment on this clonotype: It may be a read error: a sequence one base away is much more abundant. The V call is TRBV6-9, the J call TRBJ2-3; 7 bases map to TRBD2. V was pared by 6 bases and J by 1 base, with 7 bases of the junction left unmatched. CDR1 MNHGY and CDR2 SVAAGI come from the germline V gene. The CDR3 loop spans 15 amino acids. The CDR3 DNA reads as TGTGCCAGCAGAACCCGTGGGGGGGGCACAGATACGCAGTATTTT. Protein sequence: CASRTRGGGTDTQYF.

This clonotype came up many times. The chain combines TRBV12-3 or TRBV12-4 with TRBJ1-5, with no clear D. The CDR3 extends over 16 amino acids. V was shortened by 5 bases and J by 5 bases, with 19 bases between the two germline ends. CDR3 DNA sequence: TGTGCCAGCAGTGAAGACATGTACGAAGGCGATCAGCCCCAGCATTTT. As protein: CASSEDMYEGDQPQHF.

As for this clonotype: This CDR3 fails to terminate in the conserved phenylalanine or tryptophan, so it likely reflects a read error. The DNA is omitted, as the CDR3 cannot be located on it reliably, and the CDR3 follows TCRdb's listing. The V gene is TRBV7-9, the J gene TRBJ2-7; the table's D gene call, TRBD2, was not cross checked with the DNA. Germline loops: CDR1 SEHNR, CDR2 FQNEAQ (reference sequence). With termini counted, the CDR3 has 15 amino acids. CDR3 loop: CASIEGVGPAYERYS.

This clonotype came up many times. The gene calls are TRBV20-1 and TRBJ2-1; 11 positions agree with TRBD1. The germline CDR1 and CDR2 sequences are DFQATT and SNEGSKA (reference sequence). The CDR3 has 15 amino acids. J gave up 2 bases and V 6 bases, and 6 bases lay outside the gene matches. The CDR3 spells CSASGDRGTYNEQFF. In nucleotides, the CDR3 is TGCAGTGCGTCCGGGGACAGGGGGACCTACAATGAGCAGTTCTTC.

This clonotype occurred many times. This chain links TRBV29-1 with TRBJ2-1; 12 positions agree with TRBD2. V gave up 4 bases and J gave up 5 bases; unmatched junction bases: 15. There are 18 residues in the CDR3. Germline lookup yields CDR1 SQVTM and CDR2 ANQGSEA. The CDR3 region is CSVVGLAGGALRDNEQFF. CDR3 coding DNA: TGCAGCGTTGTGGGGCTAGCGGGGGGGGCGCTTAGGGACAATGAGCAGTTCTTC.

CDR3 bases: TGTGCCAGCAGCTTTGGAGCGGGGGGAGAGCAGTACTTC. Amino acid sequence: CASSFGAGGEQYF. V is TRBV5-4 and J is TRBJ2-7, with 9 bases identical to TRBD2. CDR1 is SGHNT, CDR2 YYREEE, per germline (reference sequence). The CDR3 is made up of 13 amino acids. With V trimmed by 2 bases and J by 7 bases, 4 bases remained unmatched.

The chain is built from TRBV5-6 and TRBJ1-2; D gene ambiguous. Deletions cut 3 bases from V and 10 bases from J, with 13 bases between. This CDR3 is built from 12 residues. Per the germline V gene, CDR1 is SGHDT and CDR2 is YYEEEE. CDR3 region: CASSSARANYTF. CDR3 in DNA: TGTGCCAGCAGCTCCGCCCGAGCAAACTACACCTTC.

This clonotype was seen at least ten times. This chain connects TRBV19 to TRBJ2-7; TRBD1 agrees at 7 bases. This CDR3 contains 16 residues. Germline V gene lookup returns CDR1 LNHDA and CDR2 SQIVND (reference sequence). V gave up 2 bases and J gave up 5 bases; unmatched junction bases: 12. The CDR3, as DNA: TGTGCCAGTAGTATAACCCCGGGGCAGGGGGTCAACGAGCAGTACTTC. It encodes CASSITPGQGVNEQYF.

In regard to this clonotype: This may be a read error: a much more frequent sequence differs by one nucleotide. The CDR3 nucleotides read TGCAGTGCTAGGGGTAATAATGAGCAGTCCTTC. Translation: CSARGNNEQSF. V gene TRBV20-1 combines with J gene TRBJ2-1; D not certain. The CDR3 runs to 11 residues. Germline CDR1 is DFQATT and CDR2 is SNEGSKA (reference sequence).

Here the CDR3 reads CASSLKVRSPSGSPQTQYF. The CDR3 DNA sequence: TGTGCCAGCAGCCTGAAGGTCAGGAGCCCTAGCGGGTCGCCTCAGACCCAGTACTTC. The rearrangement joins TRBV7-6 to TRBJ2-5, with 8 bases matching TRBD2. With V trimmed by 5 bases and J by 6 bases, 23 bases remained unmatched. Looked up from germline, CDR1 is SGHVS and CDR2 is FNYEAQ. The length of the CDR3 is 19 residues.

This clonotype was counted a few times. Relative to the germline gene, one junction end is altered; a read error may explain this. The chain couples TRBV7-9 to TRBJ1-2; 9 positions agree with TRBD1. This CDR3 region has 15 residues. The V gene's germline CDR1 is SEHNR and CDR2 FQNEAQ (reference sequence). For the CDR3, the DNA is TGTGCCAGCAGCTTAGAGACAGGGGGGTACGATGGCTACCCCTTC. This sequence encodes CASSLETGGYDGYPF. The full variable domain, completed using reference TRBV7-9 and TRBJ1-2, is DTGVSQNPRHKITKRGQNVTFRCDPISEHNRLYWYRQTLGQGPEFLTYFQNEAQLEKSRLLSDRFSAERPKGSFSTLEIQRTEQGDSAMYLCASSLETGGYDGYPFGSGTRLTVV.

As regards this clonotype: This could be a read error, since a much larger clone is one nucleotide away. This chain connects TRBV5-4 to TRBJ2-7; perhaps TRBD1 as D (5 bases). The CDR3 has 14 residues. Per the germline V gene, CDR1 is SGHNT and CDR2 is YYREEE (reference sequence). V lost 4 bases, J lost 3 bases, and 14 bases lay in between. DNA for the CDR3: TGTGCCAGCAGCGCCGGACAAGCCGACTACGAGCAGTACTTC. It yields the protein CASSAGQADYEQYF.

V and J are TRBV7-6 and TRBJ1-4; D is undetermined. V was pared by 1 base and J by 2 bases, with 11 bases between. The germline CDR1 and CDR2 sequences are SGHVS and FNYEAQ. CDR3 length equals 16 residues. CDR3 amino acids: CASSLDVLGTNEKLFF. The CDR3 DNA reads TGTGCCAGCAGCTTAGACGTGTTGGGGACTAATGAAAAACTGTTTTTT.